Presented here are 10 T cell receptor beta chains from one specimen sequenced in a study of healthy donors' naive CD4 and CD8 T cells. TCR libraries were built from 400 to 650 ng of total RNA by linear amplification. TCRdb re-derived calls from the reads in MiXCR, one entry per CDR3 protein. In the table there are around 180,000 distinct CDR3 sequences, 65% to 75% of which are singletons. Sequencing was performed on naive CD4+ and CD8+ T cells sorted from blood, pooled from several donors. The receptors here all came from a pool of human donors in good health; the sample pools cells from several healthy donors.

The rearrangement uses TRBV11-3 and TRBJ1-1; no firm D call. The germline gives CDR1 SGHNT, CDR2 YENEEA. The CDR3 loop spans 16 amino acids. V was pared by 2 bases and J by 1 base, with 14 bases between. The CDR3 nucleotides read TGTGCCAGCAGCTTAAACGGTGGTCCTTCGAACACTGAAGCTTTCTTT. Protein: CASSLNGGPSNTEAFF.

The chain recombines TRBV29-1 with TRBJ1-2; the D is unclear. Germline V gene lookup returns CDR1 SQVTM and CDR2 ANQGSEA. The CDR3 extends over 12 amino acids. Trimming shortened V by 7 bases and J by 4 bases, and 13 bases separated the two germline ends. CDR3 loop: CSGLSGGYGYTF. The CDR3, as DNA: TGCAGCGGTCTGTCGGGCGGCTATGGCTACACCTTC.

CDR3 nucleotides: TGCAGCGTGTCAAGACCGGGACTAGCGGATGAGCAGTTCTTC. Its translation: CSVSRPGLADEQFF. J is TRBJ2-1 and V is TRBV29-1; TRBD2 matches at 11 bases. Trimming took 6 bases from V and 8 from J; bases not matched to a gene: 9. This CDR3 has 14 residues. Germline V gene lookup returns CDR1 SQVTM and CDR2 ANQGSEA.

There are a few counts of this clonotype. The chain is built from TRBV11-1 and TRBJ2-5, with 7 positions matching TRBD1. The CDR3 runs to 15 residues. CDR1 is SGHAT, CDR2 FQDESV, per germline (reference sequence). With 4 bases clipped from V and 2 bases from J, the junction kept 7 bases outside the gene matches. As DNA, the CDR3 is TGTGCCAGCAGCTCCCGGACAGGCCATCAAGAGACCCAGTACTTC. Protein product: CASSSRTGHQETQYF.

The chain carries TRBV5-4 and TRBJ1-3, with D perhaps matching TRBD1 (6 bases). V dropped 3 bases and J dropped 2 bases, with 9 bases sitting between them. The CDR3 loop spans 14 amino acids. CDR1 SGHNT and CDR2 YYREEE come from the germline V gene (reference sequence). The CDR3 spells CASSSNRAGNTIYF. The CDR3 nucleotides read TGTGCCAGCAGCTCAAACAGGGCTGGAAACACCATATATTTT.

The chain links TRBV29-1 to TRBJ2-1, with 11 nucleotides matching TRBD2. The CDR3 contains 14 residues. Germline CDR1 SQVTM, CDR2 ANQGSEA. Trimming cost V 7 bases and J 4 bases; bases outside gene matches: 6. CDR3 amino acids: CSGLGLADYNEQFF. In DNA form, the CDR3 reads TGCAGCGGGCTGGGACTAGCGGATTACAATGAGCAGTTCTTC.

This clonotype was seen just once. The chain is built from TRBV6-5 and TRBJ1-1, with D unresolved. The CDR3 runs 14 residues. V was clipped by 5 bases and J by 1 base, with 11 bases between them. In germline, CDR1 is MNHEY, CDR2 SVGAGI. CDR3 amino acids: CASSGGSTNTEAFF. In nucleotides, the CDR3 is TGTGCCAGCAGTGGCGGCTCTACGAACACTGAAGCTTTCTTT.

The CDR3 bases are TGTGCCAGCAGTTCAGGCTCGGCTGGGGCCAACGTCCTGACTTTC. Its protein product is CASSSGSAGANVLTF. The J gene is TRBJ2-6, the V gene TRBV6-5; no reliable D call. Germline-derived CDR1 and CDR2 are MNHEY and SVGAGI. CDR3 size: 15 residues. The germline V and J ends were trimmed by 4 bases and 2 bases, with 9 bases remaining between them.

CDR3 sequence reads: CASSSWTGSYGNTIYF. In DNA, the CDR3 is TGTGCCAGCAGTTCCTGGACAGGGTCTTATGGAAACACCATATATTTT. The chain employs TRBV6-5 and TRBJ1-3, with TRBD1 identical over 8 bases. V was pared by 4 bases and J by 3 bases, with 8 bases of the junction left unmatched. The CDR3 runs to 16 residues. Germline values: CDR1 MNHEY, CDR2 SVGAGI.

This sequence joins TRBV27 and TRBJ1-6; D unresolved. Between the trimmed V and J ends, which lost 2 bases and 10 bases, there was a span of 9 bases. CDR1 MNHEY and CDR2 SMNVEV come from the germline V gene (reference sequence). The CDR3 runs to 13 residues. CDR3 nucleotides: TGTGCCAGCAGTTTAAGGCAGGCCTCACCCCTCCACTTT. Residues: CASSLRQASPLHF.